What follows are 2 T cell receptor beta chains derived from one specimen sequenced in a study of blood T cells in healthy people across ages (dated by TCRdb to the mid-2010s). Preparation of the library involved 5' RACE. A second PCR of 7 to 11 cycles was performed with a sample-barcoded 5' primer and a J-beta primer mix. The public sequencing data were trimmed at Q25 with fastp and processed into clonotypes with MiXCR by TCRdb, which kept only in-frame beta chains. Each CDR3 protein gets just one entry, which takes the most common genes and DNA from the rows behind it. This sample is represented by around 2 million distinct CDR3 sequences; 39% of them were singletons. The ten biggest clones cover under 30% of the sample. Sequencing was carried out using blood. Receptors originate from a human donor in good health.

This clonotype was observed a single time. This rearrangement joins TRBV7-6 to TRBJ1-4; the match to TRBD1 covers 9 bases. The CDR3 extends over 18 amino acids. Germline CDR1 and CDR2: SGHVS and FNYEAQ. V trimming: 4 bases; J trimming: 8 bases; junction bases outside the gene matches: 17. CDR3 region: CASSSVRDRAGRGEKLFF. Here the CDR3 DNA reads TGTGCCAGCAGCTCTGTCCGGGACAGGGCCGGGAGAGGGGAAAAACTGTTTTTT.

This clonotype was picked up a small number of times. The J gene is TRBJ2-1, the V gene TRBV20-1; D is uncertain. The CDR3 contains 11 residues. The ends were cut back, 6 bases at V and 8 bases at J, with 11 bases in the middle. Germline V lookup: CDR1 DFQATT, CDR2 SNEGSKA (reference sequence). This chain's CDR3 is CSAGPWDEQFF. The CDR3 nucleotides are TGCAGTGCAGGGCCCTGGGATGAGCAGTTCTTC.